The entry that follows covers one T cell receptor (beta chain) sequence. Looked up from germline, CDR1 is SEHNR and CDR2 is FQNEAQ (reference sequence). The CDR3 spans 13 residues. V trimming: 1 base; J trimming: 6 bases; junction bases outside the gene matches: 1. This record belongs to a study of blood T cells in healthy people across ages. Sample-barcoded 5' priming and a J-beta primer mix drove a second PCR of 7 to 11 cycles. TCRdb itself ran the 5' RACE reads through MiXCR, one entry per CDR3 protein. This sample has more than 650,000 distinct CDR3 sequences, with about a fifth found just once. The sample taken for sequencing was blood. The source of this sequence is a man in his 70s in good health. The rearrangement joins TRBV7-9 to TRBJ2-7; 9 bases agree with TRBD1. The CDR3 spells CASSLETGGEQYF. As DNA, the CDR3 is TGTGCCAGCAGCTTAGAGACAGGGGGCGAGCAGTACTTC. Filled out from reference TRBV7-9 and TRBJ2-7, the complete variable domain reads DTGVSQNPRHKITKRGQNVTFRCDPISEHNRLYWYRQTLGQGPEFLTYFQNEAQLEKSRLLSDRFSAERPKGSFSTLEIQRTEQGDSAMYLCASSLETGGEQYFGPGTRLTVT.